The 25 T cell receptor beta chains listed next were all sequenced from one sample in a study of a mutant IDH1 vaccine in newly diagnosed glioma (dated by TCRdb to the early 2020s). The intended sense of this specimen's time point label: week 11, during vaccination. A 20-mer mutant IDH1 peptide at 300 micrograms in Montanide made up each vaccine dose, which was injected subcutaneously together with topical imiquimod. No antigen is known for these receptors. The receptor library was made with the immunoSEQ multiplex PCR assay. The table comes from immuneACCESS by way of TCRdb, which keeps in-frame sequences with V and J called. Part of the clones is missing from these tables; in studies checked, under half for an unresolved V gene and the rest for unknown reasons. This sample has more than 50,000 clones in its table, and around nine tenths of those were observed once. The ten top clones hold less than 2% of the sample.

Here the sequenced sample was PBMCs, taken from a glioma patient whose treatment included an IDH1 peptide vaccine. The receptors were sampled from a man in his forties or fifties with glioma.

The chain is built from TRBV6-6 and TRBJ2-5, with 7 bases fitting TRBD1. The DNA end favors TRBJ2-7, so the J call may be wrong. Germline loops: CDR1 MNHNY, CDR2 SVGAGI (reference sequence). The CDR3 loop spans 15 amino acids. The CDR3 nucleotides are TGTGCCAGCAGTCCGCCTCGACAGGGTTCCTACGAGCAGTACTTC. This encodes CASSPPRQGSYEQYF.

The chain recombines TRBV7-2 with TRBJ2-2, with D tentatively TRBD1 or TRBD2 (5 bases each). Looked up from germline, CDR1 is SGHTA and CDR2 is FQGNSA. The V gene lost 0 bases and the J gene lost 6 bases, with 23 bases spanning the gap. CDR3 length: 19 residues. In nucleotides, the CDR3 is TGTGCCAGCAGCTTAGCGGGGACCAGCGCAATATCTAGGTCCGGGGAGCTGTTTTTT. Protein sequence: CASSLAGTSAISRSGELFF.

V is TRBV6-6 and J is TRBJ1-4, with a possible D match to TRBD1 (5 bases). This CDR3 is 16 amino acids long. Germline V gene sequence: CDR1 MNHNY, CDR2 SVGAGI (reference sequence). V lost 2 bases and J lost 2, with 12 bases in between. CDR3 protein: CASSYGGKWTNEKLFF. The CDR3 DNA follows: TGTGCCAGCAGTTACGGGGGGAAGTGGACTAATGAAAAACTGTTTTTT.

The gene calls are TRBV7-2 and TRBJ2-5; D gene unclear. Gene TRBJ2-7 matches the end of the DNA better, so the J call may be wrong. CDR1 SGHTA and CDR2 FQGNSA come from the germline V gene. The CDR3 contains 14 residues. The CDR3: CASSRTGQSYEQYF. CDR3 nucleotide sequence: TGTGCCAGCAGCCGCACGGGCCAATCCTACGAGCAGTACTTC.

The sample holds one count of this clone. The J gene is TRBJ2-5, the V gene TRBV27; TRBD1 aligns across 7 bases. This CDR3 contains 15 residues. The germline V gene has CDR1 MNHEY and CDR2 SMNVEV (reference sequence). Unmatched junction bases numbered 8, after V lost 5 bases and J lost 2 bases. The CDR3 region has the DNA TGTGCCAGCAGTCAATCTCCGGGACAGCAAGAGACCCAGTACTTC. Its translation is CASSQSPGQQETQYF.

J is TRBJ2-3 and V is TRBV6-1; 11 bases map to TRBD2. CDR3 length: 16 residues. V trimming: 4 bases; J trimming: 4 bases; junction bases outside the gene matches: 7. Per the germline V gene, CDR1 is MNHNS and CDR2 is SASEGT. The CDR3 coding sequence is TGTGCCAGCAGTGCGACTAGCGGGATATTCGCAGATACGCAGTATTTT. Protein sequence: CASSATSGIFADTQYF.

This rearrangement joins TRBV7-2 to TRBJ2-7; either TRBD1 or TRBD2 may supply D (6 bases each). Trimming cost V 1 base and J 2 bases, with 15 bases left between them. This CDR3 has 16 residues. Germline CDR1 SGHTA, CDR2 FQGNSA. This CDR3 is CASSLGYYREAYEQYF. Written as DNA, the CDR3 is TGTGCCAGCAGCTTAGGATATTACAGGGAGGCCTACGAGCAGTACTTC.

V gene TRBV5-1 combines with J gene TRBJ1-1; no reliable D call. The CDR3 runs 14 residues. Germline CDR1 is SGHRS and CDR2 is YFSETQ. Trimming left V 0 bases short and J 1 base short, with 7 bases between. The CDR3 region is CASSLALSNTEAFF. In DNA form, the CDR3 reads TGCGCCAGCAGCTTGGCTCTATCGAACACTGAAGCTTTCTTT.

The CDR3 coding sequence is TGTGCCAGCAGCCCAACAGGGGACTCGAACACTGAAGCTTTCTTT. Amino acid sequence: CASSPTGDSNTEAFF. The chain uses TRBV5-4 and TRBJ1-1; 7 bases map to TRBD1. Germline V CDR1 and CDR2: SGHNT, YYREEE (reference sequence). Unmatched junction bases numbered 7, after V lost 4 bases and J lost 1 base. The length of the CDR3 is 15 residues.

The V and J genes are TRBV7-9 and TRBJ1-4; D might be TRBD1 (5 bases). There are 13 residues in the CDR3. Germline CDR1 reads SEHNR; CDR2 reads FQNEAQ (reference sequence). The germline V and J ends were trimmed by 4 bases and 5 bases, with 8 bases remaining between them. CDR3 nucleotides: TGTGCCAGCAGCTCGTACAGGAATGAAAAACTGTTTTTT. Protein sequence: CASSSYRNEKLFF.

V gene TRBV27 combines with J gene TRBJ2-7; 7 bases agree with TRBD1. CDR1 and CDR2 from the germline V gene are MNHEY and SMNVEV (reference sequence). V dropped 5 bases and J dropped 3; count of bases not matched to a gene: 10. This CDR3 is built from 15 residues. The DNA for the CDR3 is TGTGCCAGCAGTGCCAAAGACAGGGCCGGCTACGAGCAGTACTTC. Residues: CASSAKDRAGYEQYF.

The chain has TRBV7-9 and TRBJ2-7; D is undetermined. The CDR3 contains 14 residues. From germline, CDR1 is SEHNR and CDR2 FQNEAQ (reference sequence). The V end lost 6 bases, the J end lost 0 bases, and 12 bases lay between the germline ends. The CDR3 DNA follows: TGTGCCAGCAGTGGAACCCGAAGCTCCTACGAGCAGTACTTC. This translates into CASSGTRSSYEQYF.

This clone appeared a single time. The CDR3 is CASSWGLEQFF. The CDR3 DNA reads as TGTGCCAGCAGTTGGGGACTAGAGCAGTTCTTC. The genes are TRBV6-5 and TRBJ2-1; 7 positions agree with TRBD2. Trimming cost V 4 bases and J 10 bases; bases outside gene matches: 1. This CDR3 is 11 amino acids long. Looked up from germline, CDR1 is MNHEY and CDR2 is SVGAGI.

The rearrangement uses TRBV6-6 and TRBJ1-5; 9 bases are a match to TRBD1. The CDR3 contains 16 residues. Germline V gene lookup returns CDR1 MNHNY and CDR2 SVGAGI (reference sequence). V dropped 5 bases and J dropped 1; count of bases not matched to a gene: 6. CDR3 in DNA: TGTGCCAGCAGTACCGGACAGGGGATCAGCAATCAGCCCCAGCATTTT. Translation: CASSTGQGISNQPQHF.

The CDR3 region is CASTDRGFRQFF. The CDR3 nucleotides read TGTGCCAGCACCGACAGGGGTTTCCGGCAGTTCTTC. The V call is TRBV6-6, the J call TRBJ2-1, with 8 bases aligning to TRBD1. J gave up 12 bases and V 7 bases, and 8 bases lay outside the gene matches. The CDR3 consists of 12 residues. Germline V gene data show CDR1 as MNHNY and CDR2 as SVGAGI (reference sequence).

This clone has a handful of counts. J is TRBJ1-1 and V is TRBV6-6, with unresolved D. CDR1 is MNHNY, CDR2 SVGAGI, per germline (reference sequence). The CDR3 length is 13 residues. Trimming cost V 9 bases and J 5 bases, with 16 bases left between them. CDR3 sequence (DNA): TGTGCCAGTTGCCAGGATCCAAGGACTGAAGCTTTCTTT. Residues: CASCQDPRTEAFF.

V is TRBV2 and J is TRBJ2-1; D uncertain. CDR1 is SNHLY, CDR2 FYNNEI, per germline. The germline V and J ends were trimmed by 6 bases and 0 bases, with 12 bases remaining between them. The CDR3 sequence is 15 residues long. CDR3 loop: CASRPDSYSYNEQFF. CDR3 coding DNA: TGTGCCAGCAGACCTGACTCCTACTCCTACAATGAGCAGTTCTTC.

The table lists this clone with a few counts. CDR3 in DNA: TGTGCCAGCAGTGGGACAGTTCTAAATGAAAAACTGTTTTTT. This encodes CASSGTVLNEKLFF. V usage is TRBV6-1 and J usage is TRBJ1-4; D possibly corresponds to TRBD1 (6 bases). Per the germline V gene, CDR1 is MNHNS and CDR2 is SASEGT. CDR3 length: 14 residues. Trimming stripped 4 bases from V and 5 bases from J, with 11 bases between.

The gene calls are TRBV7-6 and TRBJ2-3, with 11 positions matching TRBD1. The germline gives CDR1 SGHVS, CDR2 FNYEAQ. The J segment lost 2 bases and the V segment lost 5 bases, leaving 9 bases of the junction unmatched. This CDR3 is 17 amino acids long. DNA for the CDR3: TGTGCCAGCAGCATAGGGACAGGGGGGATTTACACAGATACGCAGTATTTT. Its protein product is CASSIGTGGIYTDTQYF.

The gene calls are TRBV5-4 and TRBJ1-2, with D perhaps TRBD1 (5 bases). V dropped 2 bases and J dropped 5 bases, with 13 bases sitting between them. Germline CDR1 reads SGHNT; CDR2 reads YYREEE (reference sequence). This CDR3 spans 14 amino acids. In DNA, the CDR3 is TGTGCCAGCAGCTTCGCGGGGGTTACGTATGGCTACACCTTC. Residues: CASSFAGVTYGYTF.

The chain carries TRBV25-1 and TRBJ1-1; D gene unclear. Germline CDR1 MGHDK, CDR2 SYGVNS. V was clipped by 7 bases and J by 0 bases, with 6 bases between them. This CDR3 has 12 amino acids. The CDR3 sequence: CASKGMNTEAFF. The CDR3 region has the DNA TGTGCCAGCAAAGGGATGAACACTGAAGCTTTCTTT.

This clone was seen a single time. This chain links TRBV5-4 with TRBJ2-5; tentatively, D is TRBD2 (5 bases). The CDR3 loop spans 16 amino acids. From germline, CDR1 is SGHNT and CDR2 YYREEE (reference sequence). The V end lost 0 bases, the J end lost 2 bases, and 14 bases lay between the germline ends. The CDR3 loop reads CASSLGWVANQETQYF. The CDR3 nucleotides read TGTGCCAGCAGCTTGGGTTGGGTAGCGAATCAAGAGACCCAGTACTTC.

The chain is built from TRBV2 and TRBJ1-2; TRBD1 agrees at 9 bases. Trimming took 3 bases from V and 8 from J; bases not matched to a gene: 7. Germline CDR1 is SNHLY and CDR2 is FYNNEI. This CDR3 has 14 amino acids. DNA of the CDR3: TGTGCCAGCAGTGAGACAGGGGGACGGAGCGGCTACACCTTC. It encodes CASSETGGRSGYTF.

The V gene is TRBV5-1, the J gene TRBJ2-7, with D possibly being TRBD1 (7 bases). Germline V gene sequence: CDR1 SGHRS, CDR2 YFSETQ. Deletions cut 4 bases from V and 6 bases from J, with 14 bases between. The CDR3 consists of 13 residues. DNA for the CDR3: TGCGCCAGCAGCGTGACAGGGCGGGGCGAGCAGTACGTC. Its translation: CASSVTGRGEQYV.

The gene calls are TRBV5-1 and TRBJ1-1, with 12 bases aligning to TRBD1. With V trimmed by 0 bases and J by 7 bases, 4 bases remained unmatched. The CDR3 loop spans 15 amino acids. The V gene's germline CDR1 is SGHRS and CDR2 YFSETQ. This chain's CDR3 is CASSLEGQGAREAFF. CDR3 coding DNA: TGCGCCAGCAGCTTGGAGGGACAGGGGGCGCGTGAAGCTTTCTTT.